This entry is about one T cell receptor beta chain. The sample belongs to a study of regulatory T cells in long-lasting Graves disease. Arm-PCR of CDR3 regions and iRepertoire HTBI primers were the basis on which TCR beta libraries were built. Each CDR3 protein is one row after TCRdb ran MiXCR on the multiplex PCR reads. The sample lists 440,000 or so distinct CDR3 sequences, under 15% seen once, with approximately 15% in the top ten. Time point described: newly diagnosed GD, antithyroid drugs for less than 3 months. TCR sequences were obtained from RNA taken from PBMCs. The CDR3 runs to 11 residues. V lost 5 bases and J lost 4, with 6 bases in between. CDR1 GTSNPN and CDR2 SVGIG come from the germline V gene (reference sequence). This sample was also put to use in a study of T cells in Graves' hyperthyroidism and ophthalmopathy. Turning to that study: Graves' hyperthyroidism qualified as stable when ophthalmopathy did not progress within 18 months.

The sequencing here drew on peripheral blood mononuclear cells (PBMCs), taken at new diagnosis, from a patient treated with antithyroid drugs. The chain couples TRBV30 to TRBJ2-1; no firm D call. This sequence originates from a woman in her twenties or thirties with Graves disease. For the CDR3, the DNA is TGTGCCTGGGGGGTTTACAATGAGCAGTTCTTC. Residues: CAWGVYNEQFF.